This T cell receptor (beta chain) was identified in a study of blood T cell repertoires in COVID-19. The germline V gene encodes CDR1 SGHTA and CDR2 FQGTGA. The length of the CDR3 is 15 residues. The ends were cut back, 5 bases at V and 0 bases at J, with 11 bases in the middle. Sequenced by immunoSEQ multiplex PCR; TCRdb stores in-frame clones only, minus some. The sample shows 52,000 or so clones, approximately 86% of them seen only once. V gene TRBV7-3 combines with J gene TRBJ2-1, with a weak D call TRBD2 (6 bases). The source of this sequence is a man between 35 and 55 years old with COVID-19, enrolled during active disease. The sequencing input was peripheral blood. CDR3 protein: CASSPGGASYNEQFF. CDR3 sequence (DNA): TGTGCCAGCAGCCCCGGCGGGGCCTCCTACAATGAGCAGTTCTTC. Full variable domain (missing parts from reference TRBV7-3 and TRBJ2-1): GAGVSQTPSNKVTEKGKYVELRCDPISGHTALYWYRQSLGQGPEFLIYFQGTGAADDSGLPNDRFFAVRPEGSVSTLKIQRTERGDSAVYLCASSPGGASYNEQFFGPGTRLTVL.